This T cell receptor beta chain comes out of a study of T-cell reconstitution after alpha-beta-depleted transplantation in children. Findings of the study overall: Some patients' high day-60 TCRbeta diversity was attributed to recipient cells surviving conditioning. Reported findings indicate that, about two months after transplant, alpha-beta T cells came from several hundred expanded clones, which were derived from non-depleted graft cells. Most T-cell counts and diversity one year after the transplant came from T cells that were newly produced.

Ten or more counts support this clonotype. The antigen is not known. Between the trimmed V and J ends, which lost 3 bases and 0 bases, there was a span of 10 bases. There are 15 residues in the CDR3. TCRbeta library preparation incorporated unique molecular identifiers. MiXCR, run by TCRdb on the PCR reads, gives a single entry per CDR3 protein. The top ten clones hold just under 7.5% of a sample with some 300,000 distinct CDR3 sequences, over 9% of them seen once. The sequence was collected from a boy under two years old with acute myeloid leukemia, due to receive a stem cell transplant. The sample was PBMCs, taken before TCRalphabeta/CD19-depleted stem cell transplant. This chain uses TRBV12-3 or TRBV12-4 with TRBJ2-3; unclear D gene. The CDR3 spells CASSFWQSSTDTQYF. In DNA form, the CDR3 reads TGTGCCAGCAGTTTTTGGCAGTCTAGCACAGATACGCAGTATTTT.